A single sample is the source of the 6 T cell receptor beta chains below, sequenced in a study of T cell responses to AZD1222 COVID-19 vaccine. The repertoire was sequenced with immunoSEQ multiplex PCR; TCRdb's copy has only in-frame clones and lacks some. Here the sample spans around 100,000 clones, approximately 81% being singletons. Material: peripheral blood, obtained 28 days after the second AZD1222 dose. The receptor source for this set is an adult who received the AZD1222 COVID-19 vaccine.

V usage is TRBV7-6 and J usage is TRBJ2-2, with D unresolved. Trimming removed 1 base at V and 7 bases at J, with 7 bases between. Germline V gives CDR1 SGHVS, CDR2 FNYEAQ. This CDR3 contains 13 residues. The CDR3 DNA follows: TGTGCCAGCAGCTTAGATGCAATCGGGGAGCTGTTTTTT. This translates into CASSLDAIGELFF.

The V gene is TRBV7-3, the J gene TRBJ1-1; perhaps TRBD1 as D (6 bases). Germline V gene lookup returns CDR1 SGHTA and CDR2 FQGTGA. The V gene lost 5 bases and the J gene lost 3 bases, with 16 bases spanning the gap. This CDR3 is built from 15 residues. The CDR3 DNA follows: TGTGCCAGCAGCGCCTCGGGGGCGGGTCACACTGAAGCTTTCTTT. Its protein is CASSASGAGHTEAFF.

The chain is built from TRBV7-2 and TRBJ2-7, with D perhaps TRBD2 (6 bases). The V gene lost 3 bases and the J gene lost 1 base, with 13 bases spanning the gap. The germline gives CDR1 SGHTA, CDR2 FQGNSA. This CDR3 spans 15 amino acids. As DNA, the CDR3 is TGTGCCAGCAGCTTTTCTAGCGCCTCTTCCTACGAGCAGTACTTC. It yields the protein CASSFSSASSYEQYF.

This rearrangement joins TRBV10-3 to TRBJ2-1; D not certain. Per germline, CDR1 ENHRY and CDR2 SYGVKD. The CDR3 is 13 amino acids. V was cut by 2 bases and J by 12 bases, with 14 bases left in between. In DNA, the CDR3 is TGTGCCATCAGTGAGGACTTTACTGGCGGGCAGTTCTTC. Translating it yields CAISEDFTGGQFF.

CDR3 residues: CASTPQAGGRHNEQFF. The CDR3 coding sequence is TGTGCCAGCACCCCTCAGGCGGGGGGGAGGCACAATGAGCAGTTCTTC. The V call is TRBV11-2, the J call TRBJ2-1, with TRBD2 matching 9 bases. The CDR3 runs 16 residues. Trimming took 7 bases from V and 5 from J; bases not matched to a gene: 12. Germline V lookup: CDR1 SGHAT, CDR2 FQNNGV.

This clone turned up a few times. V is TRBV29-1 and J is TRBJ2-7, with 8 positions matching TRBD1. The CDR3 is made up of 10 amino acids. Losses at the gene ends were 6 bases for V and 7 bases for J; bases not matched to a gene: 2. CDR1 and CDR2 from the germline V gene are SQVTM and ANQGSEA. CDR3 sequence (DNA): TGCAGCGTCGGGACAGGAGAGCAGTACTTC. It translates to CSVGTGEQYF.